The rows below give T cell receptor beta chains drawn from one sample of a study of beta chain features in type 1 diabetes. Produced via immunoSEQ multiplex PCR; TCRdb's table is partial and in-frame only. Of some 150,000 clones in the sample, approximately 9.8% were seen once. Specimen: central memory CD4+ T cells from blood. The source of these receptors is a woman in her 40s in good health. Each CDR3 is given with its conserved first and last residue. D genes are given only for firm matches. The listing skips clone size in some rows; elsewhere it reads once, few, many or a size class.

J: TRBJ2-4; V: TRBV5-1; D: -; size: few; DNA: TGCGCCAGCAGCCCACAGGTTCTAGGGAACATTCAGTACTTC; CDR3: CASSPQVLGNIQYF
J: TRBJ1-1; V: TRBV2; D: -; size: few; DNA: TGTGCCAGCAGTGATTCTCGGCGGGAAGCTTTCTTT; CDR3: CASSDSRREAFF
J: TRBJ1-1; V: TRBV6-5; D: TRBD1; size: few; DNA: TGTGCCAGCAGCCCGGGACAGGGGGTTATTGAAGCTTTCTTT; CDR3: CASSPGQGVIEAFF
J: TRBJ1-2; V: TRBV13; D: TRBD1; size: few; DNA: TGTGCCAGCAGCGCCCGACAGGGGGCTTCCTATGGCTACACCTTC; CDR3: CASSARQGASYGYTF
J: TRBJ1-6; V: TRBV11-2; D: TRBD1; size: few; DNA: TGTGCCAGCAGCAGGGCCGGGACAGGGGTCAATTCACCCCTCCACTTT; CDR3: CASSRAGTGVNSPLHF
J: TRBJ1-6; V: TRBV11-2; D: -; size: few; DNA: TGTGCCAGCAGCGGGAGGGGGAGGGCATCGGATTCACCCCTCCACTTT; CDR3: CASSGRGRASDSPLHF
J: TRBJ2-7; V: TRBV6-6; D: TRBD1; size: many; DNA: TGTGCCAGCAGCCGCGGGACAGGGGGAGAGCAGTACTTC; CDR3: CASSRGTGGEQYF
J: TRBJ2-5; V: TRBV2; D: TRBD2; size: few; DNA: TGTGCCAGCTGGAGCCCTGTGACTAGCGGGGGATGGGAGACCCAGTACTTC; CDR3: CASWSPVTSGGWETQYF
J: TRBJ2-3; V: TRBV29-1; D: TRBD1; size: few; DNA: TGCAGCGTTGAAGACAGGGGGAGTACAGATACGCAGTATTTT; CDR3: CSVEDRGSTDTQYF
J: TRBJ1-1; V: TRBV19; D: -; size: -; DNA: TGTGCCAGTAGTCGTCAGGGGATCACTGAAGCTTTCTTT; CDR3: CASSRQGITEAFF
J: TRBJ2-3; V: TRBV4-1; D: TRBD2; size: few; DNA: TGCGCCAGCAGCCAAGATCTGGGGGGGAATTGGGGTACGCAGTATTTT; CDR3: CASSQDLGGNWGTQYF
J: TRBJ1-2; V: TRBV14; D: -; size: few; DNA: TGTGCCAGCAGCCAAGAAAACAGCTACTATGGCTACACCTTC; CDR3: CASSQENSYYGYTF
J: TRBJ1-6; V: TRBV4-1; D: -; size: -; DNA: TGCGCCAGCAGACTACCGGGTAATTCACCCCTCCACTTT; CDR3: CASRLPGNSPLHF
J: TRBJ2-5; V: TRBV19; D: TRBD1; size: -; DNA: TGTGCCAGTAGCCCTTCGGCCCCAGGGGGAGAGACCCAGTACTTC; CDR3: CASSPSAPGGETQYF
J: TRBJ2-4; V: TRBV4-1; D: TRBD2; size: many; DNA: TGCGCCAGCAGCCAAGACGCGGGGGGAGCCAAAAACATTCAGTACTTC; CDR3: CASSQDAGGAKNIQYF
J: TRBJ1-2; V: TRBV14; D: TRBD1; size: few; DNA: TGTGCCAGCTCGGGACAGGGGATTGATGGCTACACCTTC; CDR3: CASSGQGIDGYTF
J: TRBJ1-2; V: TRBV28; D: TRBD1; size: few; DNA: TGTGCCAGCAGCCGTTCAACCGGGACAGGGGGAGGCTACACCTTC; CDR3: CASSRSTGTGGGYTF
J: TRBJ1-1; V: TRBV18; D: -; size: few; DNA: TGTGCCAGCCTAGGTTCGGTGAACACTGAAGCTTTCTTT; CDR3: CASLGSVNTEAFF
J: TRBJ1-2; V: TRBV19; D: TRBD1; size: -; DNA: TGTGCCAGTAGGGACAGGGGAGCCTATGGCTACACCTTC; CDR3: CASRDRGAYGYTF
J: TRBJ1-1; V: TRBV6-5; D: TRBD1; size: few; DNA: TGTGCCAGCAGTTCACAGGGGGCTTCTGAAGCTTTCTTT; CDR3: CASSSQGASEAFF
J: TRBJ2-7; V: TRBV6-5; D: -; size: -; DNA: TGTGCCAGCAGTCCTCGGGGGAACTACGAGCAGTACTTC; CDR3: CASSPRGNYEQYF
J: TRBJ1-2; V: TRBV5-4; D: -; size: -; DNA: TGTGCCAGCAGCCCGGGGGGGGCTACTAACTATGGCTACACCTTC; CDR3: CASSPGGATNYGYTF
J: TRBJ2-3; V: TRBV5-4; D: TRBD2; size: -; DNA: TGTGCCAGCAGCTCCACACTTAGCGGGGAGACAGATACGCAGTATTTT; CDR3: CASSSTLSGETDTQYF
J: TRBJ2-1; V: TRBV5-4; D: TRBD1; size: -; DNA: TGTGCCAGCAGCCGGGACAGGGCCTACAATGAGCAGTTCTTC; CDR3: CASSRDRAYNEQFF
J: TRBJ2-1; V: TRBV9; D: TRBD2; size: few; DNA: TGTGCCAGCAGCGAAGGGACTAGCAAAGATGAGCAGTTCTTC; CDR3: CASSEGTSKDEQFF
J: TRBJ2-6; V: TRBV5-6; D: -; size: few; DNA: TGTGCCAGCAGCTCTGGCCCTGTCAGGTCTGGGGCCAACGTCCTGACTTTC; CDR3: CASSSGPVRSGANVLTF
J: TRBJ2-5; V: TRBV7-2; D: -; size: few; DNA: TGTGCCAGCAGCTTAGGCTCGGGACAAGAGACCCAGTACTTC; CDR3: CASSLGSGQETQYF
J: TRBJ1-2; V: TRBV10-3; D: -; size: -; DNA: TGTGCCATCAGTGAGATGGGGGAGGGATCCTATGGCTACACCTTC; CDR3: CAISEMGEGSYGYTF
J: TRBJ2-5; V: TRBV6-6; D: -; size: -; DNA: TGTGCCAGCAGTTACATTCGTCAGGGCAGTGGAGAGACCCAGTACTTC; CDR3: CASSYIRQGSGETQYF
J: TRBJ2-4; V: TRBV19; D: -; size: few; DNA: TGTGCCAGTCGGACCGGCGGGGACATTCAGTACTTC; CDR3: CASRTGGDIQYF
J: TRBJ2-2; V: TRBV6-5; D: -; size: few; DNA: TGTGCCAGCAGTTCCCACCTAACCGGGGAGCTGTTTTTT; CDR3: CASSSHLTGELFF